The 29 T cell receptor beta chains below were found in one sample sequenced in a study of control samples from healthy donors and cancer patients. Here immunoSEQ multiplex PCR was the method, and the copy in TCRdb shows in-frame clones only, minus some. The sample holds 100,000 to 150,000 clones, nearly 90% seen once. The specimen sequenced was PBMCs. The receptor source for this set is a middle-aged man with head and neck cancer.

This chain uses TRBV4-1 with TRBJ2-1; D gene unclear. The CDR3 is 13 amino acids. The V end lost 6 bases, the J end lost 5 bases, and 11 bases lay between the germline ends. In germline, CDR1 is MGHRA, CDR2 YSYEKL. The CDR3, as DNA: TGCGCCAGCAGTCGTACTGGTAACAATGAGCAGTTCTTC. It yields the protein CASSRTGNNEQFF.

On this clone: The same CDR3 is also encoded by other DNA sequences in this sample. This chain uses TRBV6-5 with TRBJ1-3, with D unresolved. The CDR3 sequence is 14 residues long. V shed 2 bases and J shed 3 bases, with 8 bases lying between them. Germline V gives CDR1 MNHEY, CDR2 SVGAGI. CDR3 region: CASSYGGSGNTIYF. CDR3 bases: TGTGCCAGCAGTTACGGAGGGAGTGGAAACACCATATATTTT.

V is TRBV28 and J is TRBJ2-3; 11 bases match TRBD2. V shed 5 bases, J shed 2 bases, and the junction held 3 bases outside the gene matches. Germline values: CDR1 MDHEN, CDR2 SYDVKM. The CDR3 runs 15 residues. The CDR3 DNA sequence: TGTGCCAGCAGTGGGACTAGCGGTTACACAGATACGCAGTATTTT. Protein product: CASSGTSGYTDTQYF.

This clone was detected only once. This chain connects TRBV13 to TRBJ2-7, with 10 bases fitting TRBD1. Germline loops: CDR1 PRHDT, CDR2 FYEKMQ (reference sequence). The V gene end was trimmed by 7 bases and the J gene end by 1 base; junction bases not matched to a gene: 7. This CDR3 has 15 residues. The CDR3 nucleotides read TGTGCCAGCATGAAGGGACAGGGGAAATCCTACGAGCAGTACTTC. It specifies CASMKGQGKSYEQYF.

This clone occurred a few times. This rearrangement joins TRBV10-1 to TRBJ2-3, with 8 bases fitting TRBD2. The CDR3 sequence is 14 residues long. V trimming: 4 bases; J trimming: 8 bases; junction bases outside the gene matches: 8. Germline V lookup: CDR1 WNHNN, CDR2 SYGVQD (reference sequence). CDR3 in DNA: TGCGCCAGCAGTGGGGGACTAGACTCTGCTACGCAGTATTTT. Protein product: CASSGGLDSATQYF.

The CDR3 sequence is CASSQGGDRARYEQYF. CDR3 in DNA: TGCGCCAGCAGCCAAGGAGGGGACAGGGCCCGATACGAGCAGTACTTC. The gene calls are TRBV4-1 and TRBJ2-7; 9 bases fit TRBD1. The CDR3 consists of 16 residues. Germline lookup yields CDR1 MGHRA and CDR2 YSYEKL. J was trimmed by 4 bases and V by 1 base; bases with no gene match: 8.

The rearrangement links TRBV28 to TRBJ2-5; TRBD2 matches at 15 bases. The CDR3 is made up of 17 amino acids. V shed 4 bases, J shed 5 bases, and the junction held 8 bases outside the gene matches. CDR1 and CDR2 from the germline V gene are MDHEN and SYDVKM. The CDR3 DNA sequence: TGTGCCAGCAGTTCGGGACTAGCGGGAGGAAGTGAGGAGACCCAGTACTTC. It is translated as CASSSGLAGGSEETQYF.

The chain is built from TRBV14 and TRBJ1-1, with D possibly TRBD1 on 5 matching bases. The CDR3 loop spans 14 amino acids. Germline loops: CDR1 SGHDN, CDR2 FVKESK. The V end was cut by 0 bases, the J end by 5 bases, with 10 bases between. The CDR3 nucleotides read TGTGCCAGCAGCCAAGAAAGGGGCTGGACTGAAGCTTTCTTT. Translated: CASSQERGWTEAFF.

The CDR3 DNA reads as TGTGCCACCCTCGGGGGGCGGGAAGCTTTCTTT. This codes for CATLGGREAFF. J is TRBJ1-1 and V is TRBV2; D may be TRBD1 (6 bases). Germline loops: CDR1 SNHLY, CDR2 FYNNEI. The V and J ends lost 10 bases and 8 bases respectively, with 14 bases between them. The CDR3 extends over 11 amino acids.

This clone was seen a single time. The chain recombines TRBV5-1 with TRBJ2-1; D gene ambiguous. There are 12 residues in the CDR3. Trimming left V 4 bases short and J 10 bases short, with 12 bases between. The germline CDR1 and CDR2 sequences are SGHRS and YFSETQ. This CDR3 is CASSPDLREQFF. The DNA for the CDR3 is TGCGCCAGCAGCCCGGACCTAAGGGAGCAGTTCTTC. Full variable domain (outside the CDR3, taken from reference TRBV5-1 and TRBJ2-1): KAGVTQTPRYLIKTRGQQVTLSCSPISGHRSVSWYQQTPGQGLQFLFEYFSETQRNKGNFPGRFSGRQFSNSRSEMNVSTLELGDSALYLCASSPDLREQFFGPGTRLTVL.

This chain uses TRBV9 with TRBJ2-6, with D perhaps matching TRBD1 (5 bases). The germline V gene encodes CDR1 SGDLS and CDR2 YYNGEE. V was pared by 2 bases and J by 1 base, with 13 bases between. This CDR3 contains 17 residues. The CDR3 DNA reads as TGTGCCAGCAGCGTTTACCAGGGTCTATCTGGGGCCAACGTCCTGACTTTC. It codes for CASSVYQGLSGANVLTF.

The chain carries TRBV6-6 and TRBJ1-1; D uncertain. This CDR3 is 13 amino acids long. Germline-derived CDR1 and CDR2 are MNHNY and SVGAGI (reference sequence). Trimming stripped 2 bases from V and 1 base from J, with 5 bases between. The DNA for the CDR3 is TGTGCCAGCAGTTACGGGCAGAACACTGAAGCTTTCTTT. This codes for CASSYGQNTEAFF.

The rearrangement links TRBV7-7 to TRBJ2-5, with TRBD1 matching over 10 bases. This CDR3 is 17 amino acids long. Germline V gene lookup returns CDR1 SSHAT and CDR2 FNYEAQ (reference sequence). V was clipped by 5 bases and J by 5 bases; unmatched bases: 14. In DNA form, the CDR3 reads TGTGCCAGCAGCCAGACCGGGACAGGGGAGGCTGGGGAGACCCAGTACTTC. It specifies CASSQTGTGEAGETQYF.

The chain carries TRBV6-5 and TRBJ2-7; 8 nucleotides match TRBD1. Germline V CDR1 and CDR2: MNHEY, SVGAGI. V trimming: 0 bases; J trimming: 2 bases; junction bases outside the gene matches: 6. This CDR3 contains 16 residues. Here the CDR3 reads CASSYSRDRQTYEQYF. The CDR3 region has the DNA TGTGCCAGCAGTTACTCGCGGGACAGGCAGACCTACGAGCAGTACTTC.

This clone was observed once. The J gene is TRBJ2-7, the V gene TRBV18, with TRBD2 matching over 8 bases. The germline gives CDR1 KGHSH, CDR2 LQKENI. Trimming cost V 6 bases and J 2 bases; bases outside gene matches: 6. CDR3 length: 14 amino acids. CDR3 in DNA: TGTGCCAGCTCCCCGAGTAGCGGGACCTACGAGCAGTACTTC. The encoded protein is CASSPSSGTYEQYF.

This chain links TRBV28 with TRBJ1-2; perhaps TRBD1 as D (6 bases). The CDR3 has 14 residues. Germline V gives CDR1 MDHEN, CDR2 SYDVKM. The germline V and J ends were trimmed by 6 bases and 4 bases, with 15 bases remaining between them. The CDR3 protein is CASRRSQGAYGYTF. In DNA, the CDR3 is TGTGCCAGCAGGAGATCACAGGGAGCCTATGGCTACACCTTC.

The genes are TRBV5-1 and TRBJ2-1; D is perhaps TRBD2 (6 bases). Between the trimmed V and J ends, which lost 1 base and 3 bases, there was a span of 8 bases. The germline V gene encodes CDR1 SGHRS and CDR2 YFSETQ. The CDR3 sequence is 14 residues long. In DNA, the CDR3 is TGCGCCAGCAGCTTGTCGACTAGCTACAATGAGCAGTTCTTC. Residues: CASSLSTSYNEQFF.

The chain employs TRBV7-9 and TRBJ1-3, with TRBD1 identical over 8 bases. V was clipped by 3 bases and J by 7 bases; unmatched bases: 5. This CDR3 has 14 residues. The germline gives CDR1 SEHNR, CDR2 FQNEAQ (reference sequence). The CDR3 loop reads CASSLTGVTNTIYF. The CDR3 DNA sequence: TGTGCCAGCAGCTTGACAGGGGTTACTAACACCATATATTTT.

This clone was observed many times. The CDR3 loop is CASSRLAANQETQYF. The CDR3 nucleotides are TGTGCCAGCTCACGATTAGCGGCTAACCAAGAGACCCAGTACTTC. The V and J genes are TRBV18 and TRBJ2-5; D perhaps matches TRBD2 (6 bases). V gave up 4 bases and J gave up 0 bases, with 12 bases separating them. Looked up from germline, CDR1 is KGHSH and CDR2 is LQKENI. The CDR3 has 15 residues.

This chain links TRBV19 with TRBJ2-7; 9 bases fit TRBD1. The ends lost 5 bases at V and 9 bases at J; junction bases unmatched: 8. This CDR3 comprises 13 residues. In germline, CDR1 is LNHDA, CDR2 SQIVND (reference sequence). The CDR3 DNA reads TGTGCCAGTAGTTTCGGGACAGGGACTATGCAGTACTTC. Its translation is CASSFGTGTMQYF.

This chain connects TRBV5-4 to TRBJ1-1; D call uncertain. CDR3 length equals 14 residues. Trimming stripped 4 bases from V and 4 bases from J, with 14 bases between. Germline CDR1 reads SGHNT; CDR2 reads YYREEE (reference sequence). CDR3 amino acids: CASSDPGKGTEAFF. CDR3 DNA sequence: TGTGCCAGCAGCGACCCGGGGAAGGGCACTGAAGCTTTCTTT.

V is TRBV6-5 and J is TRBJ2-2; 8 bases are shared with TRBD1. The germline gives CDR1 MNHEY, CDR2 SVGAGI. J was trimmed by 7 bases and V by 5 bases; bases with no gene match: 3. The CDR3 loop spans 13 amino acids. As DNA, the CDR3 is TGTGCCAGCAGTCGCAGGGGGCGCGGGGAGCTGTTTTTT. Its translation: CASSRRGRGELFF.

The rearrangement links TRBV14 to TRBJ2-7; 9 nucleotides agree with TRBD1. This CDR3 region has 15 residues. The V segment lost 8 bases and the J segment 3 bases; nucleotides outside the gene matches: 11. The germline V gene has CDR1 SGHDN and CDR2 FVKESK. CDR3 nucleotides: TGTGCCAGCGCGTCGGGGACAGGGACCTACTACGAGCAGTACTTC. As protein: CASASGTGTYYEQYF.

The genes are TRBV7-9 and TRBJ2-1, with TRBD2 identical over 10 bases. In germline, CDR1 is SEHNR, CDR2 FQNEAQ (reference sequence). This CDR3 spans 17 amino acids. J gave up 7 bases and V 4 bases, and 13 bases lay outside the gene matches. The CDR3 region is CASSSPNSGRFYNEQFF. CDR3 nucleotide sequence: TGTGCCAGCAGCTCGCCAAATAGCGGGAGGTTCTATAATGAGCAGTTCTTC. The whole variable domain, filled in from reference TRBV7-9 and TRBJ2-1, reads DTGVSQNPRHKITKRGQNVTFRCDPISEHNRLYWYRQTLGQGPEFLTYFQNEAQLEKSRLLSDRFSAERPKGSFSTLEIQRTEQGDSAMYLCASSSPNSGRFYNEQFFGPGTRLTVL.

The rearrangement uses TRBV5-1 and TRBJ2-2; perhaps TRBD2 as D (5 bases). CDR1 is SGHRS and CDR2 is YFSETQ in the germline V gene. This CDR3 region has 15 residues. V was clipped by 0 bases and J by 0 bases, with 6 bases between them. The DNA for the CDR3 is TGCGCCAGCAGCTTGGGAGCGGCGAACACCGGGGAGCTGTTTTTT. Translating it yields CASSLGAANTGELFF.

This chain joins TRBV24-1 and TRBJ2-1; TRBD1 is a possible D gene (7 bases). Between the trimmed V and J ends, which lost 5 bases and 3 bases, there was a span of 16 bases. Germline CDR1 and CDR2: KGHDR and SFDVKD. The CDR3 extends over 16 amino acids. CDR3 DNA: TGTGCCACCAGTGGGGGGGACAGCCTATTCTACAATGAGCAGTTCTTC. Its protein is CATSGGDSLFYNEQFF.

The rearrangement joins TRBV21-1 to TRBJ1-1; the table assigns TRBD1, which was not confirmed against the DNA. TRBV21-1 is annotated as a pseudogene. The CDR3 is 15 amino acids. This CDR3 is CASSKLDRGYTEAFF. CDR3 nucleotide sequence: TGTGCCAGCAGCAAACTGGACAGGGGCTACACTGAAGCTTTCTTT.

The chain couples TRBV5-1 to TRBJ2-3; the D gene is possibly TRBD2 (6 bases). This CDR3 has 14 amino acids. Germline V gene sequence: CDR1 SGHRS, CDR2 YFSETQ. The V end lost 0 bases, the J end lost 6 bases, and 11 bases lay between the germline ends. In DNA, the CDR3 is TGCGCCAGCAGCTTGGCCGGAGGGGCCGATACGCAGTATTTT. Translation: CASSLAGGADTQYF.

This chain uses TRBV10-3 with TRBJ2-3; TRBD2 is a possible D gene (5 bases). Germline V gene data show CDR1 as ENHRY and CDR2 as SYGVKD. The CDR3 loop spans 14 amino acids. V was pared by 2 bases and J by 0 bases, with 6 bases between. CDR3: CAISEGGSTDTQYF. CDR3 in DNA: TGTGCCATCAGTGAGGGAGGAAGCACAGATACGCAGTATTTT.